Reported below is one T cell receptor beta chain. Its antigen is undetermined. These data belong to a study of T cells expressing NK-cell markers. Study results and limitations: Dominant NKG2C+ clonotypes accounted for about 1.0-8% of CD8+ T cells in six or seven donors.

UMIs accompanied the 5'RACE template switching by which TCR beta cDNA was made. TCRdb reworked the 5' RACE reads into one entry per CDR3 protein, no DNA. The sample has 500,000 to 700,000 distinct CDR3 sequences. Per germline, CDR1 DFQATT and CDR2 SNEGSKA (reference sequence). The CDR3 has 14 amino acids. The clonotype was recovered from a man between 18 and 35 years old in good health. This chain connects TRBV20-1 to TRBJ1-1. The sample taken for sequencing was blood T cells: a sorted CD56 or NKG2C T cell subset, CD4+ or CD8+ T cells, or bulk PBMC T cells (not recorded which). The CDR3 here is CSAEVAGENTEAFF.